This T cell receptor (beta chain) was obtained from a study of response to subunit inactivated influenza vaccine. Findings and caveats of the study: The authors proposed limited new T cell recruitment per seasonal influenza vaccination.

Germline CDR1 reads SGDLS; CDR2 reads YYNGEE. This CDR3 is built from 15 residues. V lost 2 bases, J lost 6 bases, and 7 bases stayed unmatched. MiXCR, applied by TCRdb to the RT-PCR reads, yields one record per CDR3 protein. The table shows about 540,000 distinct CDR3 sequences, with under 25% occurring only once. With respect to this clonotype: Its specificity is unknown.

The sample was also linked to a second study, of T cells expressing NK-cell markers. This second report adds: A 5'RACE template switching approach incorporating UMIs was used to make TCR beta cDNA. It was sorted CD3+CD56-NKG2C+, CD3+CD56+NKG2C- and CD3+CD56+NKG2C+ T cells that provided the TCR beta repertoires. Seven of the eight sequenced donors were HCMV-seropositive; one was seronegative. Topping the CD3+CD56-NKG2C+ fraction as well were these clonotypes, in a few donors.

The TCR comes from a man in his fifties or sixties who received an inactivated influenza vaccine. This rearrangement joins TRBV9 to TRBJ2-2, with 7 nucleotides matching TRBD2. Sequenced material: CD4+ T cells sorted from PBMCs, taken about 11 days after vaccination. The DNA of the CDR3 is TGTGCCAGCAGCGTGAGAGGGAGGGGTTCCGGGGAGCTGTTTTTT. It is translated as CASSVRGRGSGELFF.